The 7 T cell receptor beta chains given below trace back to one sample, sequenced in a study of blood T cell repertoires in COVID-19. Sequencing used immunoSEQ multiplex PCR; TCRdb keeps in-frame clones, though not all of them. The sample includes some 90,000 clones, over 65% of them seen just once. Sequencing used peripheral blood. These receptor sequences come from a human donor in a cohort sampled during active COVID-19.

As DNA, the CDR3 is TGCGCCAGCAGCTTGGGACAGTTGTCGTATGGCTACACCTTC. It codes for CASSLGQLSYGYTF. The rearrangement joins TRBV5-1 to TRBJ1-2; the D gene is possibly TRBD1 (5 bases). The germline V gene has CDR1 SGHRS and CDR2 YFSETQ. Trimming left V 0 bases short and J 5 bases short, with 11 bases between. The CDR3 sequence is 14 residues long.

V is TRBV4-3 and J is TRBJ2-3, with 9 nucleotides matching TRBD2. Germline lookup yields CDR1 LGHNA and CDR2 YSLEER. V was clipped by 5 bases and J by 6 bases; unmatched bases: 6. The CDR3 runs to 14 residues. CDR3 residues: CASSGTSNRDTQYF. CDR3 coding DNA: TGCGCCAGCAGCGGGACTAGCAATAGGGATACGCAGTATTTT.

This chain links TRBV7-8 with TRBJ2-7; TRBD2 matches 9 bases. Germline trimming cut 5 bases from V and 7 bases from J; bases unmatched to any gene: 6. CDR3 length: 13 residues. The germline CDR1 and CDR2 sequences are SGHVS and FQNEAQ. The CDR3, as DNA: TGTGCCAGCAGCGGAGGACTAGCGAGAGAGCAGTACTTC. Residues: CASSGGLAREQYF.

This clone was found a few times. J is TRBJ1-5 and V is TRBV7-9; D is perhaps TRBD1 (6 bases). Per the germline V gene, CDR1 is SEHNR and CDR2 is FQNEAQ (reference sequence). Trimming removed 10 bases at V and 1 base at J, with 14 bases between. The CDR3 spans 14 residues. In nucleotides, the CDR3 is TGTGCCACGGGGGGGCCCCGAAGCAATCAGCCCCAGCATTTT. Protein: CATGGPRSNQPQHF.

This chain uses TRBV30 with TRBJ1-2, with D unclear. Trimming took off 1 base at V and 8 bases at J, with 8 bases between the two ends. Germline V CDR1 and CDR2: GTSNPN, SVGIG (reference sequence). The CDR3 has 11 amino acids. This CDR3 is CAWSASRGYTF. In DNA, the CDR3 is TGTGCCTGGAGTGCTTCGAGAGGCTACACCTTC.

DNA of the CDR3: TGTGCCAGCAGCCAGACAGGGTTGTTCGAAAATGGCTACACCTTC. Translated: CASSQTGLFENGYTF. The chain has TRBV3-1 (or the pseudogene TRBV3-2) and TRBJ1-2, with 7 bases that match TRBD1. This CDR3 has 15 residues. After removal of 3 bases from V and 6 bases from J, the junction contained 10 bases not matched to a gene. Germline CDR1 is LGHDT and CDR2 is YNNKEL (reference sequence).

The rearrangement uses TRBV7-5 and TRBJ1-5; the table calls TRBD1, which could not be checked here. TRBV7-5 is termed a pseudogene. The CDR3 loop spans 16 amino acids. In DNA, the CDR3 is TGTGCCAGATTCCTCATTCACAATTATAGCAATCAGCCCCAGCATTTT. Protein: CARFLIHNYSNQPQHF.